These 25 T cell receptor beta chains came from one sample sequenced in a study of T cell repertoires in cytomegalovirus infection (dated by TCRdb to between 2018 and 2021). The antigens of these receptors remain unknown. Instrument on record: Illumina HiSeq 1500. TCRdb itself trimmed the public reads at Q25 with fastp, ran MiXCR and retained productive beta chains. Each entry is one CDR3 protein sequence, shown with its most common DNA and genes. This sample holds around 140,000 distinct CDR3 sequences; approximately 30% were observed only once. Roughly 47% of the sample is in the top ten clones. Interpreted using the paper, the treatment or condition label stands for: in vitro stimulation with specific CMV peptide epitopes to enrich CMV-specific T cells. The input for sequencing was CD8+ T cells from cultured PBMCs, taken from culture after CMV antigen stimulation. All receptors derive from a human donor in good health (CMV status not recorded). Some clones in this sample may be carry-over from other donors' samples.

The gene calls are TRBV27 and TRBJ2-3; the D call may be TRBD1 or TRBD2 (7 bases each). Germline V lookup: CDR1 MNHEY, CDR2 SMNVEV (reference sequence). The CDR3 is 16 amino acids. The V gene lost 0 bases and the J gene lost 2 bases, with 12 bases spanning the gap. The CDR3 spells CASSLSGRGLTDTQYF. The DNA of the CDR3 is TGTGCCAGCAGTTTATCGGGGAGGGGGCTCACAGATACGCAGTATTTT.

On this clonotype: An end of the junction does not agree with germline; a read error may underlie this. J is TRBJ1-2 and V is TRBV4-1, with 9 bases lining up with TRBD1. Germline V gives CDR1 MGHRA, CDR2 YSYEKL. This CDR3 region has 15 residues. The CDR3 region is CASSQDPHDPGQGFF. As DNA, the CDR3 is TGCGCCAGCAGCCAAGATCCGCACGATCCGGGACAGGGATTCTTC.

The chain couples TRBV28 to TRBJ2-3; no reliable D call. V lost 2 bases to trimming and J lost 4 bases, with 10 bases between them. The length of the CDR3 is 14 residues. From germline, CDR1 is MDHEN and CDR2 SYDVKM. The CDR3 protein is CASSLAVVPDTQYF. The CDR3, as DNA: TGTGCCAGCAGTTTAGCGGTGGTCCCAGATACGCAGTATTTT.

This clonotype was picked up many times. This rearrangement joins TRBV7-8 to TRBJ2-1; D is undetermined. Germline CDR1 is SGHVS and CDR2 is FQNEAQ. The CDR3 spans 12 residues. V was trimmed by 1 base and J by 10 bases, leaving 8 bases between them. CDR3 sequence reads: CASSLVEREQFF. The CDR3 DNA sequence: TGTGCCAGCAGCTTAGTAGAACGCGAGCAGTTCTTC.

This clonotype was counted between two and nine times. V is TRBV5-5 and J is TRBJ1-5; no definite D call. Per germline, CDR1 SGHKS and CDR2 YYEKEE (reference sequence). This CDR3 is 16 amino acids long. The V end lost 0 bases, the J end lost 3 bases, and 13 bases lay between the germline ends. CDR3 in amino acids: CASSLEHLALNQPQHF. For the CDR3, the DNA is TGTGCCAGCAGCTTGGAACACCTAGCCCTCAATCAGCCCCAGCATTTT.

This clonotype was seen just once. The chain joins TRBV7-8 to TRBJ2-3; TRBD2 matches at 11 bases. Germline-derived CDR1 and CDR2 are SGHVS and FQNEAQ. The V and J ends lost 5 bases and 0 bases, in that order; junction bases with no gene match: 16. This CDR3 has 20 residues. This chain's CDR3 is CASSAPETLAGESSTDTQYF. In DNA, the CDR3 is TGTGCCAGCAGCGCACCCGAAACACTAGCGGGGGAGTCCAGCACAGATACGCAGTATTTT. Full variable domain (missing parts from reference TRBV7-8 and TRBJ2-3): GAGVSQSPRYKVAKRGQDVALRCDPISGHVSLFWYQQALGQGPEFLTYFQNEAQLDKSGLPSDRFFAERPEGSVSTLKIQRTQQEDSAVYLCASSAPETLAGESSTDTQYFGPGTRLTVL.

The sample holds a few counts of this clonotype. The V gene is TRBV12-3 or TRBV12-4, the J gene TRBJ1-5; maybe TRBD1 (5 bases). The CDR3 spans 15 residues. The ends were cut back, 1 base at V and 3 bases at J, with 10 bases in the middle. The CDR3 sequence is CASSLVLGPNQPQHF. Here the CDR3 DNA reads TGTGCCAGCAGTTTAGTTCTGGGGCCCAATCAGCCCCAGCATTTT.

At least ten counts were recorded for this clonotype. J is TRBJ2-3 and V is TRBV12-3 or TRBV12-4; tentative D call: TRBD2 (5 bases). This CDR3 contains 14 residues. Trimming stripped 1 base from V and 0 bases from J, with 5 bases between. The chain's CDR3 is CASSLVASTDTQYF. Written as DNA, the CDR3 is TGTGCCAGCAGTTTAGTAGCGAGCACAGATACGCAGTATTTT.

Here the CDR3 reads CASSQTSGRTDTQYF. The CDR3 DNA is TGCGCCAGCAGCCAGACTAGCGGGCGCACAGATACGCAGTATTTT. This rearrangement joins TRBV4-1 to TRBJ2-3; TRBD2 agrees at 10 bases. Per germline, CDR1 MGHRA and CDR2 YSYEKL. J was trimmed by 1 base and V by 3 bases; bases with no gene match: 1. The CDR3 is 15 amino acids.

This clonotype was counted at least ten times. A read error may produce the germline difference seen at one junction end. The chain uses TRBV7-8 and TRBJ2-3, with D hard to call. CDR1 is SGHVS, CDR2 FQNEAQ, per germline. The CDR3 has 13 amino acids. The CDR3 region has the DNA TGTGCCAGCAGCTTAGCCCCGAGCCCCACAGTGACATTT. Translated, it gives CASSLAPSPTVTF.

The rearrangement uses TRBV20-1 and TRBJ2-1; 7 positions match TRBD2. The germline CDR1 and CDR2 sequences are DFQATT and SNEGSKA (reference sequence). This CDR3 is built from 16 residues. V dropped 5 bases and J dropped 2; count of bases not matched to a gene: 12. The CDR3 nucleotides read TGCAGTGCTGGCCCTCTGGGCGGGACTACCTACAATGAGCAGTTCTTC. It yields the protein CSAGPLGGTTYNEQFF.

This clonotype has just a few counts. The V call is TRBV12-3 or TRBV12-4, the J call TRBJ1-5; D gene ambiguous. The V and J ends lost 3 bases and 4 bases respectively, with 10 bases between them. The CDR3 consists of 14 residues. In DNA form, the CDR3 reads TGTGCCAGCAGTTTCTTGGGTCCAAATCAGCCCCAGCATTTT. Its translation: CASSFLGPNQPQHF.

This chain joins TRBV6-5 and TRBJ1-1, with a weak D call TRBD1 (5 bases). V shed 1 base and J shed 3 bases, with 12 bases lying between them. The CDR3 consists of 15 residues. Germline-derived CDR1 and CDR2 are MNHEY and SVGAGI. DNA of the CDR3: TGTGCCAGCAGTTACTTTCGGGGCTCGGACACTGAAGCTTTCTTT. Encoded protein: CASSYFRGSDTEAFF.

The chain joins TRBV11-2 to TRBJ1-2, with no clear D. The CDR3 has 15 residues. V was cut by 4 bases and J by 0 bases, with 12 bases left in between. Germline CDR1 is SGHAT and CDR2 is FQNNGV. The CDR3 DNA follows: TGTGCCAGCAGCTCCTACTCTAAGGCTAACTATGGCTACACCTTC. It codes for CASSSYSKANYGYTF.

This chain links TRBV19 with TRBJ1-2; no definite D call. V gave up 7 bases and J gave up 2 bases, with 11 bases separating them. The CDR3 length is 13 residues. Looked up from germline, CDR1 is LNHDA and CDR2 is SQIVND (reference sequence). The CDR3 spells CASIGQLNYGYTF. In nucleotides, the CDR3 is TGTGCCAGTATTGGGCAGCTAAACTATGGCTACACCTTC.

V usage is TRBV11-3 and J usage is TRBJ2-1; D possibly uses TRBD1 or TRBD2 (6 bases each). V lost 2 bases and J lost 9, with 17 bases in between. The CDR3 has 15 amino acids. From germline, CDR1 is SGHNT and CDR2 YENEEA. The CDR3 spells CASSLKAGDWGEQFF. CDR3 in DNA: TGTGCCAGCAGCTTAAAGGCAGGGGACTGGGGTGAGCAGTTCTTC.

This clonotype has just a few counts. The rearrangement joins TRBV6-1 to TRBJ2-7; D call uncertain. Trimming removed 1 base at V and 3 bases at J, with 7 bases between. The CDR3 is made up of 13 amino acids. In germline, CDR1 is MNHNS, CDR2 SASEGT. CDR3 amino acids: CASSEGPSYEQYF. The CDR3 coding sequence is TGTGCCAGCAGTGAAGGACCGAGCTACGAGCAGTACTTC.

The CDR3 DNA sequence: TGTGCCAGCAGGGGACAGGGGGACCACGGTGAAGCTTTCTTT. Protein sequence: CASRGQGDHGEAFF. The chain links TRBV7-3 to TRBJ1-1, with 11 bases fitting TRBD1. The germline V gene encodes CDR1 SGHTA and CDR2 FQGTGA. The CDR3 extends over 14 amino acids. Trimming cost V 6 bases and J 7 bases; bases outside gene matches: 7.

This clonotype was counted at least ten times. The chain has TRBV7-8 and TRBJ2-1, with 9 bases that match TRBD2. This CDR3 comprises 14 residues. Trimming took 5 bases from V and 5 from J; bases not matched to a gene: 4. In germline, CDR1 is SGHVS, CDR2 FQNEAQ. The DNA of the CDR3 is TGTGCCAGCAGCCGGACTAGCGTGCACAATGAGCAGTTCTTC. Amino acid sequence: CASSRTSVHNEQFF.

This clonotype has only a few counts. The V and J genes are TRBV20-1 and TRBJ2-3; 9 bases fit TRBD1. J gave up 6 bases and V 2 bases, and 3 bases lay outside the gene matches. CDR1 and CDR2 (germline): DFQATT, SNEGSKA (reference sequence). This CDR3 contains 13 residues. The CDR3 DNA reads as TGCAGTGCTAGATGGACAGGGGTGGATACGCAGTATTTT. Translated: CSARWTGVDTQYF.

This clonotype was counted at least ten times. The chain recombines TRBV7-6 with TRBJ2-2, with 8 bases aligning to TRBD2. This CDR3 spans 15 amino acids. V dropped 5 bases and J dropped 5; count of bases not matched to a gene: 7. CDR1 is SGHVS and CDR2 is FNYEAQ in the germline V gene. Here the CDR3 reads CASSPAGGGTGELFF. Written as DNA, the CDR3 is TGTGCCAGCAGCCCAGCTGGCGGGGGGACCGGGGAGCTGTTTTTT.

The chain carries TRBV12-3 or TRBV12-4 and TRBJ2-1; a weak D match, TRBD2 (5 bases). This CDR3 comprises 16 residues. The V and J ends lost 3 bases and 0 bases respectively, with 12 bases between them. This CDR3 is CASSFLGLGSYNEQFF. The DNA of the CDR3 is TGTGCCAGCAGTTTTTTAGGACTCGGCTCCTACAATGAGCAGTTCTTC.

Concerning this clonotype itself: A read error may be the cause here, since a much bigger clone is one base away. The genes are TRBV19 and TRBJ1-1, with D possibly TRBD1 on 5 matching bases. CDR1 is LNHDA and CDR2 is SQIVND in the germline V gene (reference sequence). This CDR3 contains 12 residues. CDR3 residues: CASTRGYTEALF. In DNA, the CDR3 is TGTGCCAGTACCCGGGGGTACACTGAAGCTCTCTTT.

J is TRBJ1-1 and V is TRBV2; D gene uncertain. CDR1 is SNHLY and CDR2 is FYNNEI in the germline V gene. This CDR3 spans 12 amino acids. V lost 7 bases, J lost 1 base, and 7 bases lay in between. The CDR3 DNA reads as TGTGCCAGCATGAGAGAGAACACTGAAGCTTTCTTT. This encodes CASMRENTEAFF.

This chain links TRBV27 with TRBJ1-1; D perhaps matches TRBD1 (6 bases). This CDR3 has 14 amino acids. The germline CDR1 and CDR2 sequences are MNHEY and SMNVEV (reference sequence). Deletions cut 6 bases from V and 1 base from J, with 12 bases between. CDR3: CASSTQTGNTEAFF. The DNA for the CDR3 is TGTGCCAGCAGCACACAGACAGGGAACACTGAAGCTTTCTTT.